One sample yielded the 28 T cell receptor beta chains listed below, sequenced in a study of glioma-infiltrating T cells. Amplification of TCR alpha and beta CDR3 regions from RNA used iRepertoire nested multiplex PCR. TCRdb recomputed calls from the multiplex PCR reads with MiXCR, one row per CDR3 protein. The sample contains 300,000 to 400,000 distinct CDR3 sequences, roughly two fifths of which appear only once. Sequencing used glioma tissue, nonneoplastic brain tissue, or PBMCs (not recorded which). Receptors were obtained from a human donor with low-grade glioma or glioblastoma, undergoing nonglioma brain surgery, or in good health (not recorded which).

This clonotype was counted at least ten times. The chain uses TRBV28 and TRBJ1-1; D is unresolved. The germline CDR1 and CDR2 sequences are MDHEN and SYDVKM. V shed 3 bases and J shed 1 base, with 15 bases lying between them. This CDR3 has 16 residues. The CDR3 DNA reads TGTGCCAGCAGTTTCCTGGCAGGAGCCTCGAACACTGAAGCTTTCTTT. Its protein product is CASSFLAGASNTEAFF.

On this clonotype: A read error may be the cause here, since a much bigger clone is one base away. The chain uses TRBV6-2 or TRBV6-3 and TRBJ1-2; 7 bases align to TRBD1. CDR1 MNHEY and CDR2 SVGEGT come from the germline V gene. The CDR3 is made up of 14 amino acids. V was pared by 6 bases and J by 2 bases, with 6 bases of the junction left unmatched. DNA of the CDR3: TGTGCCAGCAGAACCGGCAGGGGGAACTATGGCTACACCTTC. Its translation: CASRTGRGNYGYTF.

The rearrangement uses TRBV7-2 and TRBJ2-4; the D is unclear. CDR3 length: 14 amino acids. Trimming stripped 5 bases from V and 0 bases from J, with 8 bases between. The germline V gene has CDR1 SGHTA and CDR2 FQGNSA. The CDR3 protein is CASSPTLAKNIQYF. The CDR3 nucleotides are TGTGCCAGCAGCCCGACTCTAGCCAAAAACATTCAGTACTTC.

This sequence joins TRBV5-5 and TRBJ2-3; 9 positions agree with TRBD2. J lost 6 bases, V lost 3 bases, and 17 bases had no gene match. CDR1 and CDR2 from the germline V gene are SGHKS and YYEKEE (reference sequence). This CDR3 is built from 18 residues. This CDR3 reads CASSSNPPFAGGGDTQYF. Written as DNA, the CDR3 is TGTGCCAGCAGCTCAAACCCACCCTTCGCGGGAGGGGGCGATACGCAGTATTTT. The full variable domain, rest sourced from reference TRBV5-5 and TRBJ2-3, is DAGVTQSPTHLIKTRGQQVTLRCSPISGHKSVSWYQQVLGQGPQFIFQYYEKEERGRGNFPDRFSARQFPNYSSELNVNALLLGDSALYLCASSSNPPFAGGGDTQYFGPGTRLTVL.

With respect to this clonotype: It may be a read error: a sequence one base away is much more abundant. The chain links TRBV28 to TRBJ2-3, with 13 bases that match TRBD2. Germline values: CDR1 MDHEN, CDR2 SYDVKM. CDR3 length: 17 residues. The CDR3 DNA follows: TGTGCCAGCAGACTAGCGGGAGGGGTTGGAAACACAGATACGCACTATTTT. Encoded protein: CASRLAGGVGNTDTHYF.

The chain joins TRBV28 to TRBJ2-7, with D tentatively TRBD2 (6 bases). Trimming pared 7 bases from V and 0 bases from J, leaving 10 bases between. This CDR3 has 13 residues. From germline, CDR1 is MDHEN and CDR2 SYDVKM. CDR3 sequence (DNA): TGTGCCAGCACCCCGGGACTCTCCTACGAGCAGTACTTC. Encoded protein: CASTPGLSYEQYF.

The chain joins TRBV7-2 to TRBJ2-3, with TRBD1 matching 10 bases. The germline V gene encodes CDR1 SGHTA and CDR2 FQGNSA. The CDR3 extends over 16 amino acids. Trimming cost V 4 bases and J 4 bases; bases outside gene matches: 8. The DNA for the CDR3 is TGTGCCAGCAGCTCCCGGACAGGGGGGACGGCAGATACGCAGTATTTT. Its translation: CASSSRTGGTADTQYF.

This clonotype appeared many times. The CDR3 DNA is TGTGCCAGCAGTGATCTTGGACTAGCATCAGAGACCCAGTACTTC. It specifies CASSDLGLASETQYF. This chain links TRBV6-1 with TRBJ2-5; 8 nucleotides line up with TRBD2. CDR3 size: 15 residues. The germline gives CDR1 MNHNS, CDR2 SASEGT. Trimming removed 3 bases from V and 4 bases from J; junction bases left unmatched: 7.

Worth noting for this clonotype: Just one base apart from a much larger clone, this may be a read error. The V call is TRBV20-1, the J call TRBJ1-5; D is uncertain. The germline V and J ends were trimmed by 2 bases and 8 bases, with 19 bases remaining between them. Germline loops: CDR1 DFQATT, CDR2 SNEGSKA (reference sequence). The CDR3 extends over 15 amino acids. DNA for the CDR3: TGCAGTGCTAGAAGGGTGGGGATAAAGGATAAGCCCCAGCATTTT. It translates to CSARRVGIKDKPQHF.

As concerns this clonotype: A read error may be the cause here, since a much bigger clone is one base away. CDR3 loop: CGAPVQRDNEQFF. Written as DNA, the CDR3 is TGCGGTGCCCCGGTCCAGCGGGACAATGAGCAGTTCTTC. This sequence joins TRBV20-1 and TRBJ2-1, with D tentatively TRBD2 (6 bases). The germline gives CDR1 DFQATT, CDR2 SNEGSKA (reference sequence). The CDR3 sequence is 13 residues long.

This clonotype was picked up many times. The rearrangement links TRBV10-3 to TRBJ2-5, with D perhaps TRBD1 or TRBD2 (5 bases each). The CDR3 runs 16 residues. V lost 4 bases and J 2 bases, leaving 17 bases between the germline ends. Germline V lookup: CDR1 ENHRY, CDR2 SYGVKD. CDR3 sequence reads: CAISAGTASGQETQYF. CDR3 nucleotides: TGTGCCATCAGTGCCGGGACCGCCTCCGGGCAAGAGACCCAGTACTTC.

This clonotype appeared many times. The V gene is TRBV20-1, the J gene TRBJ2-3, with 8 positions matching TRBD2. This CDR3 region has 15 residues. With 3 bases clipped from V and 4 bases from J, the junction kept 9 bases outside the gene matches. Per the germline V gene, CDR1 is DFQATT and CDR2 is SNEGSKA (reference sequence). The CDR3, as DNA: TGCAGTGCTAGCGGGAGGGCCGTGAGCGCAGATACGCAGTATTTT. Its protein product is CSASGRAVSADTQYF.

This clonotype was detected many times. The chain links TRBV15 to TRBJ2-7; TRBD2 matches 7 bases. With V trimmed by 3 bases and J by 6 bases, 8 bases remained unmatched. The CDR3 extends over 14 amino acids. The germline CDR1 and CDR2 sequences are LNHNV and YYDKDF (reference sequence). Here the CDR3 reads CATSSPGTTREQYF. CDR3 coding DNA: TGTGCCACCAGCAGCCCGGGGACTACCCGCGAGCAGTACTTC.

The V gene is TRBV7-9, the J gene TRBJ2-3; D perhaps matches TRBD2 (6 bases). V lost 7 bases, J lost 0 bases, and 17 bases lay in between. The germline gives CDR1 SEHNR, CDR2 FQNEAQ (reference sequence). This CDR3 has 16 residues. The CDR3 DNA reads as TGTGCCAGCACCGAACCGGAGGGACGGAGCACAGATACGCAGTATTTT. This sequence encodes CASTEPEGRSTDTQYF.

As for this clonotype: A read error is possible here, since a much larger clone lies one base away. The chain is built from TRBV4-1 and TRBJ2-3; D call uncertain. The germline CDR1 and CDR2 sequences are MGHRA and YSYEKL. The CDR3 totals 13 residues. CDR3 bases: TGCGACAGCAGCTTCTTTGGCACAGATACGCAGTATTTT. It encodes CDSSFFGTDTQYF.

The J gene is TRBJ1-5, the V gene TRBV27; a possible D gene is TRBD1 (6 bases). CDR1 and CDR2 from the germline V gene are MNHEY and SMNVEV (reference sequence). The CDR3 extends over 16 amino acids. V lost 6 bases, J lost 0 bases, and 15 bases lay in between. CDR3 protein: CASRSGGGYSNQPQHF. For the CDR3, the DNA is TGTGCCAGCAGGTCTGGAGGGGGATATAGCAATCAGCCCCAGCATTTT.

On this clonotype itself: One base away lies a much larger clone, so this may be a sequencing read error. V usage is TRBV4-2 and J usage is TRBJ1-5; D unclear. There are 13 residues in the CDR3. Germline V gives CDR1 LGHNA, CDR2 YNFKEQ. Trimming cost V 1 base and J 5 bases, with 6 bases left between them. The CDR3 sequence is CASSQAADQPQHF. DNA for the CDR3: TGTGCCAGCAGCCAAGCAGCGGATCAGCCCCAGCATTTT.

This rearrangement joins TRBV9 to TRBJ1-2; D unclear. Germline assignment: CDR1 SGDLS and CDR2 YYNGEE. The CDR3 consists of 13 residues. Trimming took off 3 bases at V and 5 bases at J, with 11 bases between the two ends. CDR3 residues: CASSGPGRYGYTF. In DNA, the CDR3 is TGTGCCAGCAGCGGCCCGGGTAGATATGGCTACACCTTC.

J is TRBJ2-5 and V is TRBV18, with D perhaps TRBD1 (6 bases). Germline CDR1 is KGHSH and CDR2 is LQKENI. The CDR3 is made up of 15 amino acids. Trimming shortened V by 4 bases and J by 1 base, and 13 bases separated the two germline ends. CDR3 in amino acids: CASSRPQGIQETQYF. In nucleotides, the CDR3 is TGTGCCAGCTCACGCCCGCAGGGGATCCAAGAGACCCAGTACTTC.

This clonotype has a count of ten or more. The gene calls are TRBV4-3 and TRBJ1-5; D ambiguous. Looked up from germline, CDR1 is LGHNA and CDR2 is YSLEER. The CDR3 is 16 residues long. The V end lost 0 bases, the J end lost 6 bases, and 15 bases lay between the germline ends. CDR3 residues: CASSQDPEGEGQPQHF. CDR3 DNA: TGCGCCAGCAGCCAAGATCCCGAGGGCGAAGGTCAGCCCCAGCATTTT.

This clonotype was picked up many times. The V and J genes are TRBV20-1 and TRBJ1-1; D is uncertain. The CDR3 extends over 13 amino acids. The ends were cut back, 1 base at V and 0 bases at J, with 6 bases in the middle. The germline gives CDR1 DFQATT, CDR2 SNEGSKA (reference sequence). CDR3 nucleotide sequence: TGCAGTGCTAGAGCTACAGTGAACACTGAAGCTTTCTTT. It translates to CSARATVNTEAFF.

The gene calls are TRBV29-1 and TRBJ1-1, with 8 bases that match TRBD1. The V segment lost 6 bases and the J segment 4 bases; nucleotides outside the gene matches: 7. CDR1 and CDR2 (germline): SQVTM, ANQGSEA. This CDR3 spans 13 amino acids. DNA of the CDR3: TGCAGCGTCAGAACAGGGGGAATCACTGAAGCTTTCTTT. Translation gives CSVRTGGITEAFF.

CDR3 nucleotide sequence: TGTGCCAGCAGCCGGACCCGTAGAAACATTCAGTACTTC. Encoded protein: CASSRTRRNIQYF. This chain connects TRBV7-2 to TRBJ2-4, with no clear D. In germline, CDR1 is SGHTA, CDR2 FQGNSA. Trimming took off 5 bases at V and 6 bases at J, with 11 bases between the two ends. The CDR3 totals 13 residues.

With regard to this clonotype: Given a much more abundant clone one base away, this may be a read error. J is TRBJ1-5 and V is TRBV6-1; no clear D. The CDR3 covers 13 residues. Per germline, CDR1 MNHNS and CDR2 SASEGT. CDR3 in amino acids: CASSFHSNQHQHF. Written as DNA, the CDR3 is TGTGCCAGCAGTTTTCATAGCAATCAGCACCAGCATTTT.

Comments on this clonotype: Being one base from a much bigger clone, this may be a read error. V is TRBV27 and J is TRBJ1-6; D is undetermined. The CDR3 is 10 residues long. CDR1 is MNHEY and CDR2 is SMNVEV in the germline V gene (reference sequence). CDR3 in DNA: TGTACCAGCAGTTTTATACCCCTCCACTTT. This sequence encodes CTSSFIPLHF.

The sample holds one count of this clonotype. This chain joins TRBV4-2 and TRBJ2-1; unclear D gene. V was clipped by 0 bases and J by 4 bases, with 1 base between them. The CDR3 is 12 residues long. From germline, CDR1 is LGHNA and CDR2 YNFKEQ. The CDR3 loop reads CASSQEYNEQFF. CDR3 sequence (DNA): TGTGCCAGCAGCCAAGAATACAATGAGCAGTTCTTC.

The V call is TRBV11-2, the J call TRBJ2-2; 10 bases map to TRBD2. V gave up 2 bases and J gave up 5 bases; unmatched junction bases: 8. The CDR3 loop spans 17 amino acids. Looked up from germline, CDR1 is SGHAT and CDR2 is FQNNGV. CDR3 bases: TGTGCCAGCAGCTTACCCAGAATTAGCGGGAGGACCGGGGAGCTGTTTTTT. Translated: CASSLPRISGRTGELFF.

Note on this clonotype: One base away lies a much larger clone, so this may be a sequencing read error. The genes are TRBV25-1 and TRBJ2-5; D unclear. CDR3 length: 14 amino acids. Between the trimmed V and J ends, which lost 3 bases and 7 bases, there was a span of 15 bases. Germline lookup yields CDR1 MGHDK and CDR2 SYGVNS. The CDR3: CASSDPSGGPTQYF. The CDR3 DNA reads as TGTGCCAGCAGTGACCCCTCCGGTGGGCCGACCCAGTACTTC.